Described below is a single TCR beta chain sequence and its context. This entry comes from a study of control samples from healthy donors and cancer patients. The CDR3 is made up of 14 amino acids. The V and J ends lost 0 bases and 3 bases respectively, with 9 bases between them. Germline CDR1 SNHLY, CDR2 FYNNEI. This table comes from immunoSEQ multiplex PCR, and its TCRdb copy is limited to in-frame clones, with some not included. This table holds about 160,000 clones, 90% to 95% found once. The sequence was collected from a woman aged 40 to 50 in good health. Material for sequencing was blood. V and J are TRBV2 and TRBJ2-7; unclear D gene. DNA for the CDR3: TGTGCCAGCAGTGAAGCACTGTTTCGCTACGAGCAGTACTTC. This translates into CASSEALFRYEQYF.